This entry lists 14 T cell receptor beta chains sequenced from one sample in a study of T cell changes during pregnancy in multiple sclerosis. The method was immunoSEQ multiplex PCR; TCRdb's version includes in-frame clones alone and lacks a portion of them. The table shows 60,000 to 85,000 clones, with approximately 94% occurring only once. This sample comprised peripheral blood, obtained in the third trimester of pregnancy. The source is a female donor with multiple sclerosis, enrolled in a pregnancy study.

The genes are TRBV19 and TRBJ2-5; TRBD2 might be the D (6 bases). Per the germline V gene, CDR1 is LNHDA and CDR2 is SQIVND (reference sequence). This CDR3 contains 15 residues. V lost 5 bases to trimming and J lost 4 bases, with 17 bases between them. The DNA of the CDR3 is TGTGCCAGTAGTCCCTCCGGGGGTCGGCTAGAGACCCAGTACTTC. Protein: CASSPSGGRLETQYF.

The chain couples TRBV4-1 to TRBJ1-5; a weak D match, TRBD1 (5 bases). This CDR3 is built from 16 residues. V lost 0 bases to trimming and J lost 6 bases, with 15 bases between them. Germline V gives CDR1 MGHRA, CDR2 YSYEKL. The CDR3 region has the DNA TGCGCCAGCAGCCAAGATGTGGGGGGACGTGTTCAGCCCCAGCATTTT. Translation gives CASSQDVGGRVQPQHF.

The J gene is TRBJ2-1, the V gene TRBV9, with D hard to call. CDR1 and CDR2 (germline): SGDLS, YYNGEE. The CDR3 runs 16 residues. Trimming took off 0 bases at V and 4 bases at J, with 14 bases between the two ends. CDR3: CASSVALTSIYNEQFF. The CDR3 DNA reads TGTGCCAGCAGCGTAGCACTCACGTCCATTTACAATGAGCAGTTCTTC.

CDR3 nucleotides: TGTGCCAGCCGTTCCTGGACAGGGAGAAATTCACCCCTCCACTTT. This sequence encodes CASRSWTGRNSPLHF. The chain has TRBV2 and TRBJ1-6, with 8 bases lining up with TRBD1. Trimming took 8 bases from V and 7 from J; bases not matched to a gene: 10. Germline values: CDR1 SNHLY, CDR2 FYNNEI. The CDR3 is 15 residues long. The whole variable domain, filled in from reference TRBV2 and TRBJ1-6, reads EPEVTQTPSHQVTQMGQEVILRCVPISNHLYFYWYRQILGQKVEFLVSFYNNEISEKSEIFDDQFSVERPDGSNFTLKIRSTKLEDSAMYFCASRSWTGRNSPLHFGNGTRLTVT.

The J gene is TRBJ2-3, the V gene TRBV6-1; 13 nucleotides match TRBD2. The CDR3 runs 15 residues. With V trimmed by 4 bases and J by 4 bases, 2 bases remained unmatched. Germline loops: CDR1 MNHNS, CDR2 SASEGT. The chain's CDR3 is CASSGLAGGSDTQYF. For the CDR3, the DNA is TGTGCCAGCAGTGGACTAGCGGGGGGCTCAGATACGCAGTATTTT.

This clone appeared once. The chain is built from TRBV5-4 and TRBJ1-3, with D perhaps TRBD1 (6 bases). CDR1 and CDR2 (germline): SGHNT, YYREEE (reference sequence). CDR3 length equals 15 residues. V lost 2 bases and J 0 bases, leaving 9 bases between the germline ends. The CDR3 region is CASSFGQNSGNTIYF. CDR3 DNA sequence: TGTGCCAGCAGCTTCGGACAGAACTCTGGAAACACCATATATTTT.

J is TRBJ1-1 and V is TRBV6-4; D not certain. The germline V gene encodes CDR1 MRHNA and CDR2 SNTAGT. V gave up 3 bases and J gave up 4 bases, with 9 bases separating them. The CDR3 is made up of 13 amino acids. The CDR3 nucleotides read TGTGCCAGCAGTGAGATCCGGGGCACTGAAGCTTTCTTT. The encoded protein is CASSEIRGTEAFF.

This clone was observed once. This sequence joins TRBV7-2 and TRBJ2-3; 8 bases are a match to TRBD2. J lost 7 bases, V lost 5 bases, and 14 bases had no gene match. Germline V gives CDR1 SGHTA, CDR2 FQGNSA. The CDR3 runs 16 residues. The CDR3 DNA reads TGTGCCAGCAGCCCCCGACTAGCGTCCCTCGGAAATACGCAGTATTTT. This encodes CASSPRLASLGNTQYF.

The chain uses TRBV30 and TRBJ2-1, with a possible D match to TRBD2 (6 bases). V lost 5 bases, J lost 0 bases, and 11 bases lay in between. CDR1 is GTSNPN and CDR2 is SVGIG in the germline V gene (reference sequence). The CDR3 covers 14 residues. The CDR3 DNA reads TGTGCCTGGGGCCGGGGGAGCTCCTACAATGAGCAGTTCTTC. Translated, it gives CAWGRGSSYNEQFF.

The V and J genes are TRBV6-1 and TRBJ2-7; maybe TRBD1 (6 bases). Between the trimmed V and J ends, which lost 6 bases and 2 bases, there was a span of 11 bases. Germline V gives CDR1 MNHNS, CDR2 SASEGT. The CDR3 covers 13 residues. Here the CDR3 DNA reads TGTGCCAGCAGCCGACAGGTGGCCTACGAGCAGTACTTC. It encodes CASSRQVAYEQYF.

The rearrangement joins TRBV2 to TRBJ2-7, with a weak D call TRBD1 (6 bases). This CDR3 is built from 15 residues. Germline CDR1 and CDR2: SNHLY and FYNNEI. V gave up 7 bases and J gave up 1 base, with 17 bases separating them. In nucleotides, the CDR3 is TGTGCCAGCATGTCTCAGGGGCCCTCTTCCTACGAGCAGTACTTC. Translated, it gives CASMSQGPSSYEQYF.

The V gene is TRBV7-9, the J gene TRBJ2-7, with 11 bases fitting TRBD2. This CDR3 spans 17 amino acids. Trimming at V came to 4 bases and at J to 0 bases, leaving 8 bases not matched to a gene. Per the germline V gene, CDR1 is SEHNR and CDR2 is FQNEAQ (reference sequence). In nucleotides, the CDR3 is TGTGCCAGCAGCTCCCCTCTGACTAGCGGGGCCTCCTACGAGCAGTACTTC. This translates into CASSSPLTSGASYEQYF.

The V gene is TRBV7-9, the J gene TRBJ2-3; 7 bases fit TRBD2. CDR1 and CDR2 (germline): SEHNR, FQNEAQ (reference sequence). This CDR3 is built from 14 residues. V trimming: 10 bases; J trimming: 2 bases; junction bases outside the gene matches: 9. The chain's CDR3 is CAINLGGVTDTQYF. The CDR3 nucleotides are TGTGCCATAAATCTGGGGGGGGTCACAGATACGCAGTATTTT. Using reference TRBV7-9 and TRBJ2-3 for the parts outside the CDR3, the full variable domain is DTGVSQNPRHKITKRGQNVTFRCDPISEHNRLYWYRQTLGQGPEFLTYFQNEAQLEKSRLLSDRFSAERPKGSFSTLEIQRTEQGDSAMYLCAINLGGVTDTQYFGPGTRLTVL.

This clone is a singleton in its sample. This chain connects TRBV5-5 to TRBJ2-2, with TRBD2 as a possible D gene (6 bases). CDR1 is SGHKS, CDR2 YYEKEE, per germline (reference sequence). The CDR3 spans 16 residues. V lost 0 bases and J 4 bases, leaving 13 bases between the germline ends. In nucleotides, the CDR3 is TGTGCCAGCAGCTTGGATCAGCGGGTGATCACCGGGGAGCTGTTTTTT. This sequence encodes CASSLDQRVITGELFF.